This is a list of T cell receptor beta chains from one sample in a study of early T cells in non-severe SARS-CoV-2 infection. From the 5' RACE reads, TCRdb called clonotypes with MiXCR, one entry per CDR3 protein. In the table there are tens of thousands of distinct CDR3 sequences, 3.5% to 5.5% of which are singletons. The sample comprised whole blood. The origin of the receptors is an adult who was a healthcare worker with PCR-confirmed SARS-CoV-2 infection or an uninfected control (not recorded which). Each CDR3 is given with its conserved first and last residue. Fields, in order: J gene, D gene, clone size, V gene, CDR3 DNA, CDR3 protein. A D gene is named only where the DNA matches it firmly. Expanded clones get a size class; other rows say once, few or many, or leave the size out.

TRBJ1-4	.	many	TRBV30	TGTGCCTGGAAACCACGTAATGAAAAACTGTTTTTT	CAWKPRNEKLFF
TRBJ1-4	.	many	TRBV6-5	TGTGCCAGCAGCCGAAATATAGAAGGAGAGAAACTGTTTTTT	CASSRNIEGEKLFF
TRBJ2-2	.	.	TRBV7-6	TGTGCCAGCAGCTTGGATGGTCTAGCAGGAAGGAAGTCCACTGGGGAGCTGTTTTTT	CASSLDGLAGRKSTGELFF
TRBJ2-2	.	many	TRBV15	TGTGCCACCAGCAGAAGGGCGAGCTTCGCCGGGGAGCTGTTTTTT	CATSRRASFAGELFF
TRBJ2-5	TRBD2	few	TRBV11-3	TGTGCCAGCAGCGCTGGGACTAGCGGGACGGGGGAGACCCAGTACTTC	CASSAGTSGTGETQYF
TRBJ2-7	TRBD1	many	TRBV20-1	TGCAGTGCTAGAGATCCGGGACAGGGAGACCTTAGCGAGCAGTACTTC	CSARDPGQGDLSEQYF
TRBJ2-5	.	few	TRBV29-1	TGCAGCGAATCGACGGGACAAGAGACCCAGTACTTC	CSESTGQETQYF
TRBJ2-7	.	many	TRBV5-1	TGCGCCAGCAGCCAGAATCTCCAAGGTGAGCAGTACTTC	CASSQNLQGEQYF
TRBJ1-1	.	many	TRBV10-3	TGTGCCATCAGTGTTCTGGGGGTGACTGAAGCTTTCTTT	CAISVLGVTEAFF
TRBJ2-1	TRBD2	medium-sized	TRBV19	TGTGCCAGTAGTTGGGCGGGAGTCCACAATGAGCAGTTCTTC	CASSWAGVHNEQFF
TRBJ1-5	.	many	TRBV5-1	TGCGCCAGCAGAGAGTCGGCTATACAGCCCCAGCATTTT	CASRESAIQPQHF